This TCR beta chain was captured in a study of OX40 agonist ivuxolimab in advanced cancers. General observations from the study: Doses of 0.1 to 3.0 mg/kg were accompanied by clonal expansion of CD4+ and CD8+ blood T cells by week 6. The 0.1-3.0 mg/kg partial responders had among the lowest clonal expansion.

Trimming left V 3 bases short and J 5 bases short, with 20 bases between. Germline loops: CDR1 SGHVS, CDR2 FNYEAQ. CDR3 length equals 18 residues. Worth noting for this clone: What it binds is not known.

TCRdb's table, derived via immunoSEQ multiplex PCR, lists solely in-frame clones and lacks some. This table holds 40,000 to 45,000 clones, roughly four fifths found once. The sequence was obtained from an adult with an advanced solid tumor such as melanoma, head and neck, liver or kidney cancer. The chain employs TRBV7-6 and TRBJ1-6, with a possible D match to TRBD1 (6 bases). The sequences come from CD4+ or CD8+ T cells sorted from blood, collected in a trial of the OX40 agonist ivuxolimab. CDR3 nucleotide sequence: TGTGCCAGCAGCTTTAGACTTAAGCGGGGGCTCAATAATTCACCCCTCCACTTT. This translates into CASSFRLKRGLNNSPLHF.